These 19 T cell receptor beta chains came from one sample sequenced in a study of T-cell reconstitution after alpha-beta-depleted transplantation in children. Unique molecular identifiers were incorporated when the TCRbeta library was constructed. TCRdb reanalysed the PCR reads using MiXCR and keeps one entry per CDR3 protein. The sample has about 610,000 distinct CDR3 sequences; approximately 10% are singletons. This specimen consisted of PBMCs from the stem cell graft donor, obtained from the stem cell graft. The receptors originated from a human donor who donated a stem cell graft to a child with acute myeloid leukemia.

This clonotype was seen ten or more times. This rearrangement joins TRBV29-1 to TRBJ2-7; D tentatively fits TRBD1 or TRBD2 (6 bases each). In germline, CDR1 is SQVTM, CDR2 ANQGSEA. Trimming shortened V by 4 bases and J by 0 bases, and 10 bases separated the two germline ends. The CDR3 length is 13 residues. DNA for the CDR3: TGCAGCGTTGGAGGGGGGAGCTCCTACGAGCAGTACTTC. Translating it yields CSVGGGSSYEQYF.

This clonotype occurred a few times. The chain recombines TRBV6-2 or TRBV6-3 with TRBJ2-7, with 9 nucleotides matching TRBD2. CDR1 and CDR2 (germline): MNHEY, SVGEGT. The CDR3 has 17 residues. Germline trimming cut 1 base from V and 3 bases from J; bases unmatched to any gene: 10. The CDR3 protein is CASSYFANSGSDYEQYF. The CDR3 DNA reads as TGTGCCAGCAGTTACTTCGCTAATAGCGGGAGTGACTACGAGCAGTACTTC.

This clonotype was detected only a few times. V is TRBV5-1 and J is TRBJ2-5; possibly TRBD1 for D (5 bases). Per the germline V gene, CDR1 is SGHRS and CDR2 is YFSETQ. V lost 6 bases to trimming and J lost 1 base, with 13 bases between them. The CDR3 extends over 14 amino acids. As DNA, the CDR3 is TGCGCCAGCACACAGGAGCCCCCCCAAGAGACCCAGTACTTC. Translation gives CASTQEPPQETQYF. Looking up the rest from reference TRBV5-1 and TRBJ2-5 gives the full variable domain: KAGVTQTPRYLIKTRGQQVTLSCSPISGHRSVSWYQQTPGQGLQFLFEYFSETQRNKGNFPGRFSGRQFSNSRSEMNVSTLELGDSALYLCASTQEPPQETQYFGPGTRLLVL.

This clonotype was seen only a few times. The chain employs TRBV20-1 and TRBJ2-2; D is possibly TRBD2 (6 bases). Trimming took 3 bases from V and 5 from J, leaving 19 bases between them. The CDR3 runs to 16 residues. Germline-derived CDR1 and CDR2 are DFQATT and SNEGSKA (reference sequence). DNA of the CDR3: TGCAGTGCTAGGCCCTCAGGGTCGGGAGAAACCGGGGAGCTGTTTTTT. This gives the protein CSARPSGSGETGELFF.

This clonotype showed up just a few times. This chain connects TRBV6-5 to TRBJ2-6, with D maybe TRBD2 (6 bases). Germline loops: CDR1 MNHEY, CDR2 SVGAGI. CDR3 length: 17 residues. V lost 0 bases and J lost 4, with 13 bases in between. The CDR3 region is CASSYSGGARGANVLTF. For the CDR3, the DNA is TGTGCCAGCAGTTACTCCGGGGGAGCCCGCGGGGCCAACGTCCTGACTTTC.

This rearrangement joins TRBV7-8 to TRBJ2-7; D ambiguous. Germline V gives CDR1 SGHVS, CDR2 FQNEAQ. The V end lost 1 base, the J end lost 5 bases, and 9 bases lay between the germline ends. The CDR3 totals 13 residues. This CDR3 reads CASSLVPTHEQYF. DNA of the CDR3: TGTGCCAGCAGCTTAGTCCCCACCCACGAGCAGTACTTC. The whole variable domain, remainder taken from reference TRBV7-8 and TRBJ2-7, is GAGVSQSPRYKVAKRGQDVALRCDPISGHVSLFWYQQALGQGPEFLTYFQNEAQLDKSGLPSDRFFAERPEGSVSTLKIQRTQQEDSAVYLCASSLVPTHEQYFGPGTRLTVT.

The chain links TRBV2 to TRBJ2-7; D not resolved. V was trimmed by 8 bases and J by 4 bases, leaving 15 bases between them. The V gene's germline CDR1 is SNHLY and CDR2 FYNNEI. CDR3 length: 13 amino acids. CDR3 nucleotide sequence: TGTGCCAGCTGCCAGAGCGCCACATACGAGCAGTACTTC. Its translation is CASCQSATYEQYF.

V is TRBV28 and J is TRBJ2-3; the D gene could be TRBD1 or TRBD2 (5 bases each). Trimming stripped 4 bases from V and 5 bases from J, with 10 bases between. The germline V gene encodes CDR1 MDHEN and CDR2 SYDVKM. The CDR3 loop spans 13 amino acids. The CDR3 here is CASSSRDGDTQYF. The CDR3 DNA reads TGTGCCAGCAGTTCTCGGGACGGAGATACGCAGTATTTT.

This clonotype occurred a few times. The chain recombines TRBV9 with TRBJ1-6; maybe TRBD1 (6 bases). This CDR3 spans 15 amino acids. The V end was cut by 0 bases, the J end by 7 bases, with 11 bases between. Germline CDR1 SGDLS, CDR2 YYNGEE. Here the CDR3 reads CASSVAPGDNSPLHF. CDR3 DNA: TGTGCCAGCAGCGTAGCCCCAGGGGACAATTCACCCCTCCACTTT.

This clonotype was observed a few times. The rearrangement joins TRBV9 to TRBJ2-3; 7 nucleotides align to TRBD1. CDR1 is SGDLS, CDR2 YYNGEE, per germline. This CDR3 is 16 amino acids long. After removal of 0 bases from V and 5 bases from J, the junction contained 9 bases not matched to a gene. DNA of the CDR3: TGTGCCAGCAGCGTAGAGGGGGCCCCCTGGGAAGATACGCAGTATTTT. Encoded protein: CASSVEGAPWEDTQYF.

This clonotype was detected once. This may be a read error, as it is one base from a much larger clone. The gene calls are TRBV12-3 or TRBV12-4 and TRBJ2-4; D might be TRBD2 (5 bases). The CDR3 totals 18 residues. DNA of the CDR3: TGTACCAGCAGTTTTCAGGCCCTAGGAGGATTAGCCAAAAACATTCAGTACTTC. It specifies CTSSFQALGGLAKNIQYF.

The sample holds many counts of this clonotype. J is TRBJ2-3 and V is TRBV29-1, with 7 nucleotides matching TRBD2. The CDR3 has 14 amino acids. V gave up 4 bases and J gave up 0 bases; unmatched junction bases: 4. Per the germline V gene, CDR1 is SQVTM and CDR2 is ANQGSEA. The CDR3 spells CSVVVGGSTDTQYF. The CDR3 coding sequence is TGCAGCGTTGTGGTGGGAGGGAGCACAGATACGCAGTATTTT.

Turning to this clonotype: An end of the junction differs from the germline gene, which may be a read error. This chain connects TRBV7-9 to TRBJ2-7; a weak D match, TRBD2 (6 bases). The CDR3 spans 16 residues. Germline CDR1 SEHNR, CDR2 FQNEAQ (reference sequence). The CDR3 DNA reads TGTGTCAGCAGCTTAGGGACCAGCGGGTATTCCTACGAGCAGTACTTC. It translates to CVSSLGTSGYSYEQYF.

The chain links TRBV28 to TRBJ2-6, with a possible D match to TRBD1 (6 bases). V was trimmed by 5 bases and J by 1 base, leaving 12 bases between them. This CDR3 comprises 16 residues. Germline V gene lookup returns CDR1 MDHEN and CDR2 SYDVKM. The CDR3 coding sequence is TGTGCCAGCAGTATACAGGGAGCATCTGGGGCCAACGTCCTGACTTTC. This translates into CASSIQGASGANVLTF.

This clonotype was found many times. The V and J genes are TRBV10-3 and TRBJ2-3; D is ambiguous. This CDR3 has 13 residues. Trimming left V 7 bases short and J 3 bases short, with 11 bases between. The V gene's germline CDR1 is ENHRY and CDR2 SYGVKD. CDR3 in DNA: TGTGCCATCATGATGGACGAGACAGATACGCAGTATTTT. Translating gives CAIMMDETDTQYF.

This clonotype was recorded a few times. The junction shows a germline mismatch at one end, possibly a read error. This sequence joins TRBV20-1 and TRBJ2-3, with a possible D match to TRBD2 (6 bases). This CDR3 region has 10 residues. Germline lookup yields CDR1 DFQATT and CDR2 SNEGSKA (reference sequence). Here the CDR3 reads CSASVGGINF. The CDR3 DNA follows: TGCAGTGCTAGTGTAGGAGGGATCAATTTT.

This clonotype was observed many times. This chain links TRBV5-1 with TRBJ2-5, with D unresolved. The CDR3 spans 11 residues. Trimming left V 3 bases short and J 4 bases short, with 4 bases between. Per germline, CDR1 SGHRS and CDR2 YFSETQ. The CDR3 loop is CASSSTETQYF. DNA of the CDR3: TGCGCCAGCAGCTCGACAGAGACCCAGTACTTC.

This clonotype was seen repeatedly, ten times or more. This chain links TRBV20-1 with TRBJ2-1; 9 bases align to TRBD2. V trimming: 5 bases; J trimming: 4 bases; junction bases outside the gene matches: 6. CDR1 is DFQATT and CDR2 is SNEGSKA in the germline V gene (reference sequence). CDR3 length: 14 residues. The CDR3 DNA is TGCAGTGCTCACCTAGCGGGGCAATACAATGAGCAGTTCTTC. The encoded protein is CSAHLAGQYNEQFF.

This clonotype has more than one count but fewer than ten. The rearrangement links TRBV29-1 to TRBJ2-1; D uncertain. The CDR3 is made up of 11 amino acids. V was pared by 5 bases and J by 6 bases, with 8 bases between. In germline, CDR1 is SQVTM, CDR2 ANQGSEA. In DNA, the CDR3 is TGCAGCGTTACCCTCCTCAATGAGCAGTTCTTC. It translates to CSVTLLNEQFF.